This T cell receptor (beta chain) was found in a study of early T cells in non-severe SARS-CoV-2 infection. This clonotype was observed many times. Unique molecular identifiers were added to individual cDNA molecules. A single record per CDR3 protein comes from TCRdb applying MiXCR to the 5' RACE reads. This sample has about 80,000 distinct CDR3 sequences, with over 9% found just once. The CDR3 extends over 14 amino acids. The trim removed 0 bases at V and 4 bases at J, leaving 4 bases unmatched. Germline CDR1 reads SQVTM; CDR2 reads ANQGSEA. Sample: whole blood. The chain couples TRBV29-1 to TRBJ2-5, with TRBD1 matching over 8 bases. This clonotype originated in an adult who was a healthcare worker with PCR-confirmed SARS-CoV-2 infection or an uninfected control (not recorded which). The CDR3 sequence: CSVEDRTGLETQYF. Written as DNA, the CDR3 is TGCAGCGTTGAAGACCGGACAGGGCTAGAGACCCAGTACTTC.